The 2 T cell receptor beta chains reported below all come from one sample, sequenced in a study of CD4 T cells in relation to SARS-CoV-2 and coronaviruses. Sequencing was performed with immunoSEQ multiplex PCR; in TCRdb, only in-frame clones are kept and a portion is missing. This table holds some 22,000 clones, about 70% found once. Unexposed donor CD4+ T cells date from 2011-2018, before the COVID-19 pandemic. CD4+ T cells were isolated from the cells after 10 days of culture. Which antigens these TCRs recognize remains unknown. The sample taken for sequencing was CD4+ T cells from PBMCs, cultured in vitro. The receptors stem from a human donor in good health.

The table lists this clone with a few counts. The V gene is TRBV24-1, the J gene TRBJ1-6, with 10 bases identical to TRBD1. The CDR3 length is 20 residues. V shed 2 bases, J shed 5 bases, and the junction held 14 bases outside the gene matches. Germline V lookup: CDR1 KGHDR, CDR2 SFDVKD. Written as DNA, the CDR3 is TGTGCCACCAGTGATTCCCCCAGACAGGGGGCGAGGGGCCATAATTCACCCCTCCACTTT. It yields the protein CATSDSPRQGARGHNSPLHF.

J is TRBJ2-5 and V is TRBV7-7, with unresolved D. CDR1 is SSHAT and CDR2 is FNYEAQ in the germline V gene (reference sequence). V gave up 4 bases and J gave up 2 bases, with 14 bases separating them. The CDR3 covers 15 residues. The CDR3 sequence is CASSSVNSEQETQYF. CDR3 DNA: TGTGCCAGCAGCTCAGTCAACTCTGAACAAGAGACCCAGTACTTC.